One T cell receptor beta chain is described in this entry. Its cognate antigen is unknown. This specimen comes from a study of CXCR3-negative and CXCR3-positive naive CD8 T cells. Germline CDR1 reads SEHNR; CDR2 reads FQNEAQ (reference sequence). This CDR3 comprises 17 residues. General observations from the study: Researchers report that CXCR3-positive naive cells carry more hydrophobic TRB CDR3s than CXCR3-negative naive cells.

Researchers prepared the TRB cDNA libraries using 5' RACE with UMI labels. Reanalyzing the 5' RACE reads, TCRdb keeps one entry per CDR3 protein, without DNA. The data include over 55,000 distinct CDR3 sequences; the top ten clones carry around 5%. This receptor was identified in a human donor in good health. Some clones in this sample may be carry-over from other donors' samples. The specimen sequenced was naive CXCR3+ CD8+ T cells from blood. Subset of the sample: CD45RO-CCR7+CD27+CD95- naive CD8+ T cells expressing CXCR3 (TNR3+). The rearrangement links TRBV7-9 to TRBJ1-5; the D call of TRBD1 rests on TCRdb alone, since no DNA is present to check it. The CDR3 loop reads CASSLGIGDSSNQPQHF.